The clone carrying this TCR beta chain showed up just a few times. After removal of 5 bases from V and 7 bases from J, the junction contained 8 bases not matched to a gene. Germline CDR1 and CDR2: SEHNR and FQNEAQ (reference sequence). The CDR3 is made up of 15 amino acids. These data belong to a study of technical replicates of blood from four donors. Profiling relied on immunoSEQ multiplex PCR, and the TCRdb table lists in-frame clones only, not all of them. The data show 60,000 to 65,000 clones, 85% to 95% seen once. The sequence derives from a human donor in good health. Some clones in this sample may be carry-over from other donors' samples. Sequencing input: PBMCs. The rearrangement joins TRBV7-9 to TRBJ1-6; 7 nucleotides line up with TRBD1. CDR3 sequence reads: CASSTEGAKNSPLHF. For the CDR3, the DNA is TGTGCCAGCAGCACAGAGGGGGCCAAGAATTCACCCCTCCACTTT.